This TCR beta chain is drawn from a study of blood T cell repertoires in COVID-19. Turning to the study itself: The study drew acute and convalescent COVID-19 samples from the United States, Italy and Spain. T cells, B-cell-depleted T cells, or PBMCs supplied cDNA or gDNA.

Allocation to cohorts depended on clinical history reported by the participants. Exposed volunteers were people who met a COVID-19 case within 2 weeks before study entry. CDR3 length: 14 amino acids. Trimming stripped 2 bases from V and 8 bases from J, with 15 bases between. Germline assignment: CDR1 LNHDA and CDR2 SQIVND (reference sequence). The assay was immunoSEQ multiplex PCR, and TCRdb's table has in-frame clones only and misses some. Among 200,000 to 250,000 clones listed, around 90% were seen once. The chain employs TRBV19 and TRBJ1-2; D unclear. This TCR came from a woman aged 30 to 39 who had been exposed to COVID-19. The sample comprised PBMCs or T cells enriched from blood (not recorded which). The CDR3 reads CASSIMGQSGGYTF. CDR3 nucleotide sequence: TGTGCCAGTAGTATAATGGGCCAGAGTGGAGGCTACACCTTC.